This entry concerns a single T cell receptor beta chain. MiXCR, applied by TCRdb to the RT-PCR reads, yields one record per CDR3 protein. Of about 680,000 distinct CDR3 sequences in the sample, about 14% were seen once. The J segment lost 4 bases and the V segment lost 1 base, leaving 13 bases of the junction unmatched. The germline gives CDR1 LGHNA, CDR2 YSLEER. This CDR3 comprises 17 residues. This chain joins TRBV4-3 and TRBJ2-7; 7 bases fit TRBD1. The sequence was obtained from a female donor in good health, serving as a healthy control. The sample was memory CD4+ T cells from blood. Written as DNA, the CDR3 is TGCGCCAGCAGCCAAGGGGTGAAGACAGGGATGTCGTACGAGCAGTACTTC. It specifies CASSQGVKTGMSYEQYF.